This T cell receptor beta chain was sequenced during a study of blood T cell repertoires in COVID-19. CDR1 GTSNPN and CDR2 SVGIG come from the germline V gene (reference sequence). V was shortened by 3 bases and J by 5 bases, with 16 bases between the two germline ends. This CDR3 has 15 residues. Those enrolled in Seattle joined during active infection and were followed longitudinally afterward. Using immunoSEQ multiplex PCR, the repertoire was profiled, and TCRdb retains in-frame clones only, with some absent. The sample lists a few hundred thousand clones; around 89% were seen once. The sample consisted of peripheral blood. The sequence was obtained from a woman in her thirties or forties with COVID-19, enrolled during active disease. The genes are TRBV30 and TRBJ1-4, with TRBD1 as a possible D gene (6 bases). The CDR3 here is CAWRYGQQGNEKLFF. CDR3 DNA: TGTGCCTGGAGATATGGCCAACAGGGCAATGAAAAACTGTTTTTT. Using reference TRBV30 and TRBJ1-4 for the parts outside the CDR3, the full variable domain is SQTIHQWPATLVQPVGSPLSLECTVEGTSNPNLYWYRQAAGRGLQLLFYSVGIGQISSEVPQNLSASRPQDRQFILSSKKLLLSDSGFYLCAWRYGQQGNEKLFFGSGTQLSVL.